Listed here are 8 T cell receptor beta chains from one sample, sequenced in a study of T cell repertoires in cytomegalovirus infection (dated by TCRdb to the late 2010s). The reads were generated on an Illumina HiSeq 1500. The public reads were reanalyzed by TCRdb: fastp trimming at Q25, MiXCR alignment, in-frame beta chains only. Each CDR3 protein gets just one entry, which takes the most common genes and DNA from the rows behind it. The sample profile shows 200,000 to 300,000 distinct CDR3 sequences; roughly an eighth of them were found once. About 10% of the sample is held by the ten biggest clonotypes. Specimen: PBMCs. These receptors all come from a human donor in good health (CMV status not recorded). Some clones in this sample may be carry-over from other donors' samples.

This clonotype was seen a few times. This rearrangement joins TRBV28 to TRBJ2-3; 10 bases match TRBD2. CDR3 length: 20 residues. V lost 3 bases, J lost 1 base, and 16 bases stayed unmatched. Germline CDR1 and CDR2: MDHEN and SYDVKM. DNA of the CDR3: TGTGCCAGCAGTTTTGCCACACGGCTAGCGGGGGCGAGAGGCACAGATACGCAGTATTTT. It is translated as CASSFATRLAGARGTDTQYF.

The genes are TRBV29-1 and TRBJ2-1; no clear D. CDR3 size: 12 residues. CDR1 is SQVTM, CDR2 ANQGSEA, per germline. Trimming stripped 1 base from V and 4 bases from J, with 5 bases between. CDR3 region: CSVEGNYNEQFF. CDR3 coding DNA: TGCAGCGTTGAAGGAAATTACAATGAGCAGTTCTTC.

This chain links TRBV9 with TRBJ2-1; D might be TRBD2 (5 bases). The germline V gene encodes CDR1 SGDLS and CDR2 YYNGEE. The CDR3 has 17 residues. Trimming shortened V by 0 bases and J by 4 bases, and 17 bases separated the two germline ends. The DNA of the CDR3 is TGTGCCAGCAGCGTAGGGTCCAAGAGGGTCACTTACAATGAGCAGTTCTTC. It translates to CASSVGSKRVTYNEQFF.

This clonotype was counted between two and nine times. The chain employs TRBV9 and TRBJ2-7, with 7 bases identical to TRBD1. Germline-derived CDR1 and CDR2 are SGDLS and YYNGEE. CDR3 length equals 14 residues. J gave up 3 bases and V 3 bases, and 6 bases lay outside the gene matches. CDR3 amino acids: CASSAGTADYEQYF. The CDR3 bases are TGTGCCAGCAGCGCCGGGACAGCTGACTACGAGCAGTACTTC.

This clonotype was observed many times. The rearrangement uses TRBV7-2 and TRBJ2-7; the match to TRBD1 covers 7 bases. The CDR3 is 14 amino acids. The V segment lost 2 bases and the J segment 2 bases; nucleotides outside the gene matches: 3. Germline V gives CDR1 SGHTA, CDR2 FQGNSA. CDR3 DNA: TGTGCCAGCAGCTTAATACAGGGGACCTACGAGCAGTACTTC. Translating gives CASSLIQGTYEQYF.

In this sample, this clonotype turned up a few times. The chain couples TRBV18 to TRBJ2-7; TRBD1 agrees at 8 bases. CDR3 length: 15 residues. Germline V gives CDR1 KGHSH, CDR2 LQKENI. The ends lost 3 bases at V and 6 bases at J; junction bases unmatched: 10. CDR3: CASSPATGGQVEQYF. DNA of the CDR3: TGTGCCAGCTCACCGGCTACAGGGGGACAGGTCGAGCAGTACTTC.

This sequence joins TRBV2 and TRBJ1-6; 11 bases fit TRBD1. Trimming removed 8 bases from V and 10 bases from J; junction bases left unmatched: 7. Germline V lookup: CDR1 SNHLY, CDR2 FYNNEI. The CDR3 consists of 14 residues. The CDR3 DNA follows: TGTGCCAGCGGGGTGGACAGGGGGCTCTCACCCCTCCACTTT. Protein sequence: CASGVDRGLSPLHF.

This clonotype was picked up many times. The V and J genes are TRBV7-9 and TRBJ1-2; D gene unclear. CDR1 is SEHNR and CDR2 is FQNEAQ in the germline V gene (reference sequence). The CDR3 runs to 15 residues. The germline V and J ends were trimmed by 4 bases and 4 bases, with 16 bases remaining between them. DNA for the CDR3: TGTGCCAGCAGCTCCCGGGCCCAACCGGGCTATGGCTACACCTTC. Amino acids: CASSSRAQPGYGYTF.